This T cell receptor beta chain was sequenced in a study of T cell responses to AZD1222 COVID-19 vaccine. Overall study results and limits: In a largely white British group with more females than males, clonal diversity was possibly underestimated.

About this clone itself: Its specificity is not known.

V was trimmed by 1 base and J by 3 bases, leaving 19 bases between them. The CDR3 spans 17 residues. CDR1 and CDR2 (germline): SGHAT, FQNNGV. This table comes from immunoSEQ multiplex PCR, and its TCRdb copy is limited to in-frame clones, with some not included. The repertoire holds 140,000 to 150,000 clones, about 93% seen once, with 2.8% in the top ten. The specimen comprised peripheral blood, sampled on day 0 of MenACWY control vaccination. The TCR originated in an adult in good health. V is TRBV11-2 and J is TRBJ2-7, with a weak D call TRBD1 (5 bases). CDR3 amino acids: CASSLAISGRAHYEQYF. CDR3 nucleotide sequence: TGTGCCAGCAGCTTAGCGATATCAGGCAGGGCCCACTACGAGCAGTACTTC.